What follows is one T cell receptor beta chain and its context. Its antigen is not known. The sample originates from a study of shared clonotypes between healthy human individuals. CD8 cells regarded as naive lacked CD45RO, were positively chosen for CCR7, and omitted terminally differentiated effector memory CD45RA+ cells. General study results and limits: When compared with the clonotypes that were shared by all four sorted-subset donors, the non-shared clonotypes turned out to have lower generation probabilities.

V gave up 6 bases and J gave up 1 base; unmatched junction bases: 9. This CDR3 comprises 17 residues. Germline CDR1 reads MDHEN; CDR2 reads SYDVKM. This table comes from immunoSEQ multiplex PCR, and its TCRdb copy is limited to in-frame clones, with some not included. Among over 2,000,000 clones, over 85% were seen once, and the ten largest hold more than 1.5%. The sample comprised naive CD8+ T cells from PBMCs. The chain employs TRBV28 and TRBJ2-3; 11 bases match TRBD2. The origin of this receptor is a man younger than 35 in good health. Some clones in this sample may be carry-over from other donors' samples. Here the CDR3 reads CASRATSGIVGTDTQYF. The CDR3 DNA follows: TGTGCCAGCAGGGCGACTAGCGGGATAGTAGGCACAGATACGCAGTATTTT.